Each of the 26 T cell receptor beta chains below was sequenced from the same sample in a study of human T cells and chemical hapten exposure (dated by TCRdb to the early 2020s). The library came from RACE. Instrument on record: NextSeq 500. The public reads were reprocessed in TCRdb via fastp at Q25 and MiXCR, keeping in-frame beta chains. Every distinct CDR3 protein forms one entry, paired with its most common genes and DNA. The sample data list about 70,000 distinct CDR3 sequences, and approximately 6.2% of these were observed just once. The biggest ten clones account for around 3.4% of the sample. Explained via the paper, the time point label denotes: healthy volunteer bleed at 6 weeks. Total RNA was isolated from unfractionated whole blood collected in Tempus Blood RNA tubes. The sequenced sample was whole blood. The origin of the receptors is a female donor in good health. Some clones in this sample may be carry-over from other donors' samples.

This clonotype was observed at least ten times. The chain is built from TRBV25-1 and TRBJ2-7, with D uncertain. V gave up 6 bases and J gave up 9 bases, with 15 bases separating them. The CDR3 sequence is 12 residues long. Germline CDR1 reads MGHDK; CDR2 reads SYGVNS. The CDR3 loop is CASRDSRVRQYF. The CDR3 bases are TGTGCCAGCAGGGATTCTCGGGTTAGGCAGTACTTC.

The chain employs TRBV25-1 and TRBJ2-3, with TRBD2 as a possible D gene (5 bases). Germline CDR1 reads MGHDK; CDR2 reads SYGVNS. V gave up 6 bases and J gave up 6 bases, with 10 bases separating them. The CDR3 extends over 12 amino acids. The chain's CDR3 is CASSKPGDTQYF. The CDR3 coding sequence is TGTGCCAGCAGCAAACCGGGGGATACGCAGTATTTT.

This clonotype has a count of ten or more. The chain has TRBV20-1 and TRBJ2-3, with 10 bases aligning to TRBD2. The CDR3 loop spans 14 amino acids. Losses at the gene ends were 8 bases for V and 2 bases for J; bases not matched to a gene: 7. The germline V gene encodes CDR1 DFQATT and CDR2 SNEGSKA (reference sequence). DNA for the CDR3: TGCAGTTGCCCACTAGCGGGGTACACAGATACGCAGTATTTT. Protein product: CSCPLAGYTDTQYF.

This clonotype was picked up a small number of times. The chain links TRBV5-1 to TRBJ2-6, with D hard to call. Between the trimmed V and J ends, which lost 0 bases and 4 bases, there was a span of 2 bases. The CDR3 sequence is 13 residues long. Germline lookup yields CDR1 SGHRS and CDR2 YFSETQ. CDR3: CASSLEGANVLTF. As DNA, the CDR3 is TGCGCCAGCAGCTTGGAGGGGGCCAACGTCCTGACTTTC.

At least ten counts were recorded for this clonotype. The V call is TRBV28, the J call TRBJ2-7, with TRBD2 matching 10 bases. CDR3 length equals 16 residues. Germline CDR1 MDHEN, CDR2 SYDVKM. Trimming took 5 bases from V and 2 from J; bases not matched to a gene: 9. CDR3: CASSPYLAGETYEQYF. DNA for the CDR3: TGTGCCAGCAGTCCTTATCTAGCGGGAGAAACCTACGAGCAGTACTTC.

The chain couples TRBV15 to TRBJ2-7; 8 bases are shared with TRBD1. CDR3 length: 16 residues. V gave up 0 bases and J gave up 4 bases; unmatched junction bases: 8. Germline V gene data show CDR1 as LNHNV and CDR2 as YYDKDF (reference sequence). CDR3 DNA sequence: TGTGCCACCAGCAGAGAAACAGGGGGGAACCGGTACGAGCAGTACTTC. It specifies CATSRETGGNRYEQYF.

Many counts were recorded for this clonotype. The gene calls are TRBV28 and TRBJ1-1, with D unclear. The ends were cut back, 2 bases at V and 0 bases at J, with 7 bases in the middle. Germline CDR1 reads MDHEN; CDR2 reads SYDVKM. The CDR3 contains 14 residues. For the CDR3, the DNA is TGTGCCAGCAGTTTAGGCCAGATGAACACTGAAGCTTTCTTT. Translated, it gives CASSLGQMNTEAFF.

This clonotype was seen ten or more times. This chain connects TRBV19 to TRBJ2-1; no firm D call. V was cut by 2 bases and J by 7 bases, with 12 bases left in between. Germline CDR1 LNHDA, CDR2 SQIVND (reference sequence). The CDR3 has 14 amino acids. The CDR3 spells CASSISRFQNEQFF. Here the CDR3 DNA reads TGTGCCAGTAGTATATCCAGGTTTCAGAATGAGCAGTTCTTC.

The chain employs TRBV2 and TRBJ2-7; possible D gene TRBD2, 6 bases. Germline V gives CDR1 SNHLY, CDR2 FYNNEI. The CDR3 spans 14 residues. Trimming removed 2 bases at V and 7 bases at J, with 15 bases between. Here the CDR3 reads CASSEIRAGGEQYF. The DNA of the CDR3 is TGTGCCAGCAGTGAAATTCGGGCCGGGGGAGAGCAGTACTTC.

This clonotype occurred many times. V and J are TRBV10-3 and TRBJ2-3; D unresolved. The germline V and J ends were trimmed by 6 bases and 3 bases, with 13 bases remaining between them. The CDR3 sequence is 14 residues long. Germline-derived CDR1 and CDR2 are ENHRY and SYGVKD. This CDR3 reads CAISLSSETDTQYF. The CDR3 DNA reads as TGTGCCATCAGCCTTAGCTCCGAGACAGATACGCAGTATTTT.

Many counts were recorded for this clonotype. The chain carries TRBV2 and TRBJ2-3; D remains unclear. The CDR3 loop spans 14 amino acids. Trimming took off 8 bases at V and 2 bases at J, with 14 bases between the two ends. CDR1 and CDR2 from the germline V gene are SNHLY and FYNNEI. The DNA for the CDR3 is TGTGCCAGCTCTTTAACCACTTACACAGATACGCAGTATTTT. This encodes CASSLTTYTDTQYF.

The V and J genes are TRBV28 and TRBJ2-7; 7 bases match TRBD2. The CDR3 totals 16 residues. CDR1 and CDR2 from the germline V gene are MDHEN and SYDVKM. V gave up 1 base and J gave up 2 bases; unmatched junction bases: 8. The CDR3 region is CASSLFWTSRPYEQYF. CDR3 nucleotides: TGTGCCAGCAGTTTATTCTGGACTAGTAGACCCTACGAGCAGTACTTC.

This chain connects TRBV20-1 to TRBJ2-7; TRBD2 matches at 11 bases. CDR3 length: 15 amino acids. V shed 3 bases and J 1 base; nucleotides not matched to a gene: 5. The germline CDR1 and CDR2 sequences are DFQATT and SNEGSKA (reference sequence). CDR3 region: CSARDTSGGSYEQYF. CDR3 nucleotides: TGCAGTGCTAGGGATACTAGCGGGGGATCCTACGAGCAGTACTTC.

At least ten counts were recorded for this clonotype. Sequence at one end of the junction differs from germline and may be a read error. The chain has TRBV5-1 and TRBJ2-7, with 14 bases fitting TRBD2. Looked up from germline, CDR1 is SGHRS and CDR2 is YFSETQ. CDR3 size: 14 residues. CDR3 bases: TGCGCCAGCAGCGCCGGACTAGCGGGAGGCCCGGGGGTCTTC. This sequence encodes CASSAGLAGGPGVF.

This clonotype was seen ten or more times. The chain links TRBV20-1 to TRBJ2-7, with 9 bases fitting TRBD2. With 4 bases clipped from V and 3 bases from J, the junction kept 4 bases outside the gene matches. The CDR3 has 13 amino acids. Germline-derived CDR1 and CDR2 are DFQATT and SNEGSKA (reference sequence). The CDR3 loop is CSATSGIVYEQYF. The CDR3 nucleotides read TGCAGTGCTACTAGCGGGATAGTCTACGAGCAGTACTTC.

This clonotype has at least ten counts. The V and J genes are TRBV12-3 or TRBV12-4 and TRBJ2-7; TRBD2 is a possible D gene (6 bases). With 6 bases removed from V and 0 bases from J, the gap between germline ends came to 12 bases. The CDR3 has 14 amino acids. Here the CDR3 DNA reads TGTGCCAGCAGGAGGGACGGGAGCTCCTACGAGCAGTACTTC. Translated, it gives CASRRDGSSYEQYF.

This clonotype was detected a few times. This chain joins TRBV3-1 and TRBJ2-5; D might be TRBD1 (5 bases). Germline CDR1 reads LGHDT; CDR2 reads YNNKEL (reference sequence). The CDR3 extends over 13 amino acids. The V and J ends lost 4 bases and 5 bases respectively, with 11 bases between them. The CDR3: CASSLFRDETQYF. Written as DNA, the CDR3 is TGTGCCAGCAGCCTGTTCAGGGATGAGACCCAGTACTTC.

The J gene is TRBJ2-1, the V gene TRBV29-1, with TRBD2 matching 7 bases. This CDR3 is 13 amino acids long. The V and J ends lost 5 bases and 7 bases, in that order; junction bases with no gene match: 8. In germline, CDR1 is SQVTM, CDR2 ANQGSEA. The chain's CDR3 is CSVPRTRVNEQFF. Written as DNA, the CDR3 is TGCAGCGTTCCCAGGACTAGGGTAAATGAGCAGTTCTTC.

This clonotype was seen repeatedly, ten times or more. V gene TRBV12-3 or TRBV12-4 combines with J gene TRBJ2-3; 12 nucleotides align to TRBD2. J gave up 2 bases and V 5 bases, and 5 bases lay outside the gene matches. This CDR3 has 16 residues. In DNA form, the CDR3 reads TGTGCCAGCAGTAATCTAGCGGGAGGGACCACAGATACGCAGTATTTT. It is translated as CASSNLAGGTTDTQYF.

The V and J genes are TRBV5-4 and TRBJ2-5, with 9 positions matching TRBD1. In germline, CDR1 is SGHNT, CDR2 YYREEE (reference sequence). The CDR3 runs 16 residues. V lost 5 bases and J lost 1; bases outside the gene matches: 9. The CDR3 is CASRPGQGRIQETQYF. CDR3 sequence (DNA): TGTGCCAGCAGGCCGGGACAGGGACGAATCCAAGAGACCCAGTACTTC.

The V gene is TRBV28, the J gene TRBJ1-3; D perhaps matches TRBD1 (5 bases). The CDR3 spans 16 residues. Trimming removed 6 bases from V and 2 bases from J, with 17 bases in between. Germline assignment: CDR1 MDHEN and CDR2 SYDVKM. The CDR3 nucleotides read TGTGCCAGCAGCCTGGGGGACGAAGGGCCTGGAAACACCATATATTTT. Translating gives CASSLGDEGPGNTIYF.

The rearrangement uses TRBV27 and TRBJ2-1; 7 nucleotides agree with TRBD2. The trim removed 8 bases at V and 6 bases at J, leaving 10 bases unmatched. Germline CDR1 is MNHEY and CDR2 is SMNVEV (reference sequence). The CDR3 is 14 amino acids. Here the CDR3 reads CASWTGGRANEQFF. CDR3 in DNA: TGTGCCAGCTGGACGGGAGGCCGGGCCAATGAGCAGTTCTTC.

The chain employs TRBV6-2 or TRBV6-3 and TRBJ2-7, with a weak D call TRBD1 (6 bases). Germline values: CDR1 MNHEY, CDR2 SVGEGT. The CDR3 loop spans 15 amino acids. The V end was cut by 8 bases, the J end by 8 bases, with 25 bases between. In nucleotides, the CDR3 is TGTGCCAGCGGCCCCCAGGACAGCGACCTACGTAAGCAGTACTTC. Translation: CASGPQDSDLRKQYF.

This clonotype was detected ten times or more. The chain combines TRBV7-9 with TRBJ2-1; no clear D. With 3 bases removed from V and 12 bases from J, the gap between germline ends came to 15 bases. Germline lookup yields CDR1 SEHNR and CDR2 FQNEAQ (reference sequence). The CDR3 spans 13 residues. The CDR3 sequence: CASSFDRTRGQFF. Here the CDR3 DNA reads TGTGCCAGCAGCTTCGATCGGACCAGAGGGCAGTTCTTC.

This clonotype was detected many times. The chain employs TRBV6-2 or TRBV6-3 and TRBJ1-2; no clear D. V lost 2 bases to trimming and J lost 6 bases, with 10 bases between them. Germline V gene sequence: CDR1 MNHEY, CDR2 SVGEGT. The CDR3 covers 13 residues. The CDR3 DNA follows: TGTGCCAGCAGTTACAGTGGCACAGATGGCTACACCTTC. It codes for CASSYSGTDGYTF.

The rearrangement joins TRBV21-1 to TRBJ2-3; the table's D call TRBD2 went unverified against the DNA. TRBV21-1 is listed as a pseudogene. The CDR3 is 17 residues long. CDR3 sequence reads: CASRKRDSGDTGATQYF. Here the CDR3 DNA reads TGTGCCAGCAGGAAGAGGGATAGCGGGGACACCGGAGCTACGCAGTATTTT.